The 3 T cell receptor beta chains presented below share a single source sample, sequenced in a study of cytomegalovirus exposure and HLA in healthy donors. Profiled with immunoSEQ multiplex PCR; TCRdb holds only in-frame clones, not every one. The table lists fewer than 90,000 clones, approximately 88% of them singletons, with 12% in the top ten. Sequences were obtained from PBMCs. The receptors shown here come from a young woman in good health and CMV-seropositive.

The chain links TRBV25-1 to TRBJ2-2; maybe TRBD2 (6 bases). The length of the CDR3 is 15 residues. The V gene's germline CDR1 is MGHDK and CDR2 SYGVNS. Between the trimmed V and J ends, which lost 3 bases and 2 bases, there was a span of 10 bases. Written as DNA, the CDR3 is TGTGCCAGCAGTGATACACTAGCTAACACCGGGGAGCTGTTTTTT. Amino acids: CASSDTLANTGELFF.

This chain joins TRBV7-9 and TRBJ2-7; D might be TRBD2 (7 bases). The CDR3 has 14 residues. Germline lookup yields CDR1 SEHNR and CDR2 FQNEAQ (reference sequence). The V and J ends lost 5 bases and 2 bases respectively, with 13 bases between them. CDR3 protein: CASSHRGAAYEQYF. The CDR3 DNA reads as TGTGCCAGCAGCCATCGGGGGGCCGCCTACGAGCAGTACTTC.

DNA for the CDR3: TGCAGTGCTAGCGAGCGGTATACGCAGTATTTT. Its translation: CSASERYTQYF. The rearrangement uses TRBV20-1 and TRBJ2-3; TRBD2 might be the D (5 bases). CDR3 size: 11 residues. Trimming left V 3 bases short and J 7 bases short, with 8 bases between. Germline-derived CDR1 and CDR2 are DFQATT and SNEGSKA (reference sequence).